This T cell receptor beta chain was observed in a study of shared clonotypes between healthy human individuals. This table comes from immunoSEQ multiplex PCR, and its TCRdb copy is limited to in-frame clones, with some not included. The table has some 1 million clones, 75% seen once; the top ten hold approximately 1.5%. About this clone itself: This specimen includes other DNA sequences encoding the same CDR3.

This CDR3 is 14 amino acids long. The germline CDR1 and CDR2 sequences are KGHSY and FQNENV. Trimming cost V 0 bases and J 2 bases, with 5 bases left between them. Material for sequencing was memory CD4+ T cells sorted from blood. Subset indicated: CD45RA-negative fraction. The sequence derives from a man aged 18-30 years in good health. V and J are TRBV16 and TRBJ1-5; unclear D gene. The chain's CDR3 is CASSQSTGNQPQHF. The CDR3 DNA reads as TGTGCCAGCAGCCAATCGACCGGCAATCAGCCCCAGCATTTT.